The 11 T cell receptor beta chains presented below share a single source sample, sequenced in a study of T cell changes during pregnancy in multiple sclerosis. Produced via immunoSEQ multiplex PCR; TCRdb's table is partial and in-frame only. There are approximately 60,000 clones in the sample; 90% to 95% occur only once, and about 3% lies in the top ten. Material: CD8+ T cells from peripheral blood mononuclear cells, obtained in the third trimester of pregnancy. The receptors here all came from a female donor with multiple sclerosis, enrolled in a pregnancy study.

The chain has TRBV11-2 and TRBJ1-1; 9 positions agree with TRBD1. CDR1 SGHAT and CDR2 FQNNGV come from the germline V gene. The CDR3 covers 13 residues. The ends lost 3 bases at V and 7 bases at J; junction bases unmatched: 3. CDR3 in DNA: TGTGCCAGCAGCTTGGGACAGGGCGTTGAAGCTTTCTTT. Amino acid sequence: CASSLGQGVEAFF.

In this sample, this clone turned up once. V usage is TRBV5-1 and J usage is TRBJ2-1; D possibly corresponds to TRBD2 (5 bases). This CDR3 spans 15 amino acids. CDR1 and CDR2 from the germline V gene are SGHRS and YFSETQ. Between the trimmed V and J ends, which lost 3 bases and 3 bases, there was a span of 13 bases. CDR3 nucleotides: TGCGCCAGCAGCTGGCGGGTCTTCCTCTACAATGAGCAGTTCTTC. It is translated as CASSWRVFLYNEQFF.

V gene TRBV7-9 combines with J gene TRBJ2-1; 7 bases are shared with TRBD2. This CDR3 is built from 16 residues. Germline assignment: CDR1 SEHNR and CDR2 FQNEAQ (reference sequence). The trim removed 2 bases at V and 7 bases at J, leaving 11 bases unmatched. CDR3 protein: CASSLPVGGPGNEQFF. The CDR3, as DNA: TGTGCCAGCAGCTTACCCGTGGGAGGGCCTGGAAATGAGCAGTTCTTC.

The CDR3 nucleotides read TGTGCCAGCAGCCTACACCCCCACGGAGACACAGATACGCAGTATTTT. It encodes CASSLHPHGDTDTQYF. The V and J genes are TRBV11-2 and TRBJ2-3; unclear D gene. CDR1 and CDR2 (germline): SGHAT, FQNNGV. The CDR3 covers 16 residues. Trimming took 5 bases from V and 2 from J, leaving 17 bases between them.

J is TRBJ2-3 and V is TRBV5-1; 7 bases are shared with TRBD1. J was trimmed by 3 bases and V by 4 bases; bases with no gene match: 11. The germline gives CDR1 SGHRS, CDR2 YFSETQ. This CDR3 is built from 16 residues. For the CDR3, the DNA is TGCGCCAGCAGCCCGACAGGGCCGGTGGAGACAGATACGCAGTATTTT. It is translated as CASSPTGPVETDTQYF.

Only one count was recorded for this clone. The chain joins TRBV27 to TRBJ1-1; maybe TRBD1 (5 bases). Trimming pared 5 bases from V and 4 bases from J, leaving 14 bases between. This CDR3 has 14 residues. Germline CDR1 MNHEY, CDR2 SMNVEV (reference sequence). The CDR3 loop reads CASSVLAGGTEAFF. CDR3 DNA: TGTGCCAGCAGTGTACTAGCGGGGGGCACTGAAGCTTTCTTT.

This chain connects TRBV5-1 to TRBJ1-2; D unresolved. The CDR3 runs 13 residues. Looked up from germline, CDR1 is SGHRS and CDR2 is YFSETQ. Trimming removed 4 bases from V and 2 bases from J, with 9 bases in between. The CDR3 region is CASSPTENYGYTF. The CDR3 DNA reads TGCGCCAGCAGCCCTACAGAGAACTATGGCTACACCTTC. The complete variable domain, with remaining parts taken from reference TRBV5-1 and TRBJ1-2, reads KAGVTQTPRYLIKTRGQQVTLSCSPISGHRSVSWYQQTPGQGLQFLFEYFSETQRNKGNFPGRFSGRQFSNSRSEMNVSTLELGDSALYLCASSPTENYGYTFGSGTRLTVV.

The rearrangement joins TRBV4-3 to TRBJ2-7; TRBD2 might be the D (5 bases). The CDR3 spans 14 residues. V lost 0 bases and J 3 bases, leaving 9 bases between the germline ends. The V gene's germline CDR1 is LGHNA and CDR2 YSLEER. CDR3 sequence: CASSQDRGIYEQYF. The CDR3 DNA reads TGCGCCAGCAGCCAAGATCGGGGTATCTACGAGCAGTACTTC.

There are a few counts of this clone. The CDR3, as DNA: TGCGCCAGCAGCCAAGCCGGAGAACCTTACGAGCAGTACTTC. Protein sequence: CASSQAGEPYEQYF. V gene TRBV4-1 combines with J gene TRBJ2-7, with D unclear. Trimming cost V 1 base and J 4 bases, with 11 bases left between them. The germline CDR1 and CDR2 sequences are MGHRA and YSYEKL. The CDR3 is 14 amino acids.

The chain recombines TRBV9 with TRBJ1-2; D ambiguous. V lost 1 base and J lost 2, with 15 bases in between. CDR1 SGDLS and CDR2 YYNGEE come from the germline V gene. The CDR3 runs to 16 residues. The CDR3 nucleotides are TGTGCCAGCAGCGTACATCCGGCAGGACTGAACTATGGCTACACCTTC. Translating it yields CASSVHPAGLNYGYTF.

The chain couples TRBV7-8 to TRBJ1-4; D is unclear. V lost 2 bases to trimming and J lost 8 bases, with 12 bases between them. This CDR3 contains 14 residues. Per the germline V gene, CDR1 is SGHVS and CDR2 is FQNEAQ. CDR3 region: CASSLTLDWEKLFF. The CDR3 DNA reads as TGTGCCAGCAGCTTAACTTTGGACTGGGAAAAACTGTTTTTT.